Sequencing of this T cell receptor (beta chain) was carried out in a study of T-cell memory formation after mild COVID-19. Study-wide background: TCR clusters largely stayed donor specific.

Concerning this clonotype: The target antigen is unknown.

This CDR3 has 15 residues. The J segment lost 7 bases and the V segment lost 6 bases, leaving 11 bases of the junction unmatched. CDR1 MNHEY and CDR2 SVGAGI come from the germline V gene. General observations from the study: Memory from before infection featured some responding clones, which suggests cross-reactive memory joined. Among CD4+ contracting clones, most were CM and EM, and CD8+ ones EMRA.

A single record per CDR3 protein comes from TCRdb applying MiXCR to the 5' RACE reads. The sample lists about 320,000 distinct CDR3 sequences; roughly 13% were seen once. This TCR was sampled from a man aged 18 to 30 who had mild COVID-19 (a few samples of this study predate the infection). Cell type and time point are not known. The sequenced sample was PBMCs or a T cell subset sorted from them (not recorded which). The gene calls are TRBV6-5 and TRBJ2-2; 7 positions agree with TRBD1. CDR3 in amino acids: CASSHEAGGGGELFF. DNA for the CDR3: TGTGCCAGCAGCCACGAGGCAGGGGGTGGCGGGGAGCTGTTTTTT.